Listed below are T cell receptor beta chains from one sample, sequenced in a study of blood T cell repertoires in COVID-19. Assay used: immunoSEQ multiplex PCR; TCRdb lists only in-frame clones, some missing. Found here are 130,000 to 150,000 clones, over 85% of them singletons; the top ten hold around 1.5%. The sequenced sample consisted of peripheral blood. Every receptor here comes from a human donor in a cohort sampled during active COVID-19. The conserved cysteine and the conserved F or W are not part of the CDR3 here. A row's size may be missing; if present it is once, few, many or a size class.

v_call,clone_size,j_call,cdr3_aa
TRBV29-1,-,TRBJ2-2,SVEDLRDTGELF
TRBV2,once,TRBJ2-2,ASSYEPAANTGELF
TRBV3-1/TRBV3-2,once,TRBJ2-7,ASSQSGQGHSYEQY
TRBV9,once,TRBJ2-6,ASSVERGRFSGANVLT
TRBV11-2,-,TRBJ1-2,ASSLVSTFYGYT
TRBV13,-,TRBJ2-2,ASSLGSIVTGELF
TRBV7-4,-,TRBJ1-5,ASSLGLLREGCNQPQH
TRBV7-2,-,TRBJ2-3,ASSWRRAGEGDTQY
TRBV7-2,-,TRBJ2-7,ASREQGAYEQY
TRBV7-8,-,TRBJ1-1,ASSLRWSNPEAF
TRBV6-5,-,TRBJ2-3,ASSRGAGDTQY
TRBV6-5,-,TRBJ1-2,AGNPGQASYGYT
TRBV9,-,TRBJ2-3,ASSRKRTAITDTQY
TRBV5-4,-,TRBJ1-1,ASSLETGSTEAF
TRBV4-3,-,TRBJ1-1,ASSHTQGLTEAF
TRBV6-6,-,TRBJ1-5,ASSYGGGRGYQPQH
TRBV5-1,-,TRBJ2-5,ASSLSEETQY
TRBV4-2,-,TRBJ2-1,ASSQDPAGASIGEQF
TRBV7-6,-,TRBJ1-5,ASSKQGDNQPQH
TRBV6-5,-,TRBJ2-7,ASSYRSGSRMWEQY
TRBV27,-,TRBJ2-2,ASSPGLAGVNTGELF
TRBV6-5,once,TRBJ2-7,ASSYRGGYEQY
TRBV2,-,TRBJ2-7,ASSEAPGPPYEQY
TRBV5-1,-,TRBJ1-1,ASSLEGVWENTEAF
TRBV2,-,TRBJ2-1,ASTEAYGLAEYNEQF
TRBV10-3,-,TRBJ1-4,AISEGAQLGEKLF
TRBV29-1,-,TRBJ2-1,SVAGTSGGNSYNEQF
TRBV9,-,TRBJ2-2,ASSAGTSRDTGELF
TRBV19,-,TRBJ1-1,ASSLFVEADTEAF
TRBV7-8,-,TRBJ2-3,ATTGFPTDTQY
TRBV5-6,few,TRBJ1-1,ASSLGTTSRSTEAF
TRBV5-1,-,TRBJ1-1,ASSLLDRATEAF
TRBV7-8,-,TRBJ1-5,ASSHRRTGGWQPQH
TRBV4-3,-,TRBJ2-1,ASSQDPVNGGLYNEQF
TRBV7-8,-,TRBJ1-2,ASSFGTGRVNYGYT
TRBV5-1,-,TRBJ2-2,ASSLAVRGTGELF
TRBV18,-,TRBJ2-7,ASSPPWRGGMHEQY
TRBV6-5,few,TRBJ2-7,ASSQPGDEQY
TRBV18,-,TRBJ1-3,ASSPDRGKGNTIY
TRBV10-3,-,TRBJ1-1,AISESREAF
TRBV19,-,TRBJ1-2,ASGPRGAYGYT
TRBV10-2,-,TRBJ2-2,ASTMAGGLPTGELF
TRBV27,-,TRBJ1-6,ASSLLAGSPLH
TRBV7-3,few,TRBJ2-2,ASSQGGYTGELF
TRBV7-9,-,TRBJ2-4,ASSSIGGRGVAKNIQY
TRBV29-1,-,TRBJ1-1,SVEGGTS
TRBV5-8,-,TRBJ1-2,ASSLVQVRGYT
TRBV7-8,-,TRBJ2-7,ASRLAGLYEQY
TRBV7-2,-,TRBJ2-3,ASSRSREGGPRTDTQY
TRBV27,-,TRBJ1-3,ASRQGDRGNTIY